This record looks at one TCR beta chain sequence and its context. Its cognate antigen is unknown. This specimen comes from a study of beta chain features in type 1 diabetes. In germline, CDR1 is SGHTA, CDR2 FQGNSA. The ends lost 6 bases at V and 2 bases at J; junction bases unmatched: 7. The CDR3 consists of 16 residues. Via the markers CD45RO/CCR7/CD25/CD127/CD95/CD27, stem cell-like memory, regulatory, central memory and naive CD4+ cells were sorted. The purity of all sorted populations exceeded 95%. Since all of the isolated RNA was reverse transcribed, expressed TCRB transcripts were what got sequenced. Using immunoSEQ multiplex PCR, the repertoire was profiled, and TCRdb retains in-frame clones only, with some absent. The profile covers 900,000 or so clones, with 15% to 20% appearing a single time and around 0.02% taken by the ten largest. Findings and limits, study-wide: Shorter templates may be favored by PCR, equally so in patients and controls.

The sequencing input was naive CD4+ T cells from blood. The sequence derives from a woman under 30 in good health. The chain carries TRBV7-2 and TRBJ2-3; 11 positions match TRBD2. The DNA of the CDR3 is TGTGCCAGCAGAGCACCGGGACTAGCGGTCACAGATACGCAGTATTTT. Its translation is CASRAPGLAVTDTQYF.